These T cell receptor beta chains were read from a single sample in a study of T cell repertoires in cytomegalovirus infection. TCRdb processed the reads anew with MiXCR; each CDR3 protein has one entry. The sample lists approximately 630,000 distinct CDR3 sequences, roughly 26% seen once, with 6.5% to 10% in the top ten. The sample comprised CD8+ T cells from PBMCs. The source of these receptors is a human donor in good health (CMV status not recorded). Some clones in this sample may be carry-over from other donors' samples. The CDR3 runs from the conserved cysteine through the conserved F or W. Not every row has a clone size; where given, it reads once, few, many or a size class.

v_gene	j_gene	abundance	CDR3aa
TRBV28	TRBJ2-3	many	CASSSMSAGYTDTQYF
TRBV28	TRBJ1-2	.	CASSFRGTGSYGYTF
TRBV12-3/TRBV12-4	TRBJ2-5	many	CASSSGRIETQYF
TRBV29-1	TRBJ1-2	.	CSVLLIYGYTF
TRBV6-2/TRBV6-3	TRBJ2-1	.	CASSETLGTSGYNEQFF
TRBV20-1	TRBJ2-6	.	CSANSRRAGANVLTF
TRBV25-1	TRBJ1-2	.	CASEGENYGYTF
TRBV6-5	TRBJ2-7	few	CASSYSSETYEQYF
TRBV6-2/TRBV6-3	TRBJ2-1	.	CVSSKLSGGLAVSYNEQFF
TRBV7-9	TRBJ2-3	.	CASSPLPRPDTQYF
TRBV2	TRBJ2-2	.	CASSSGWTGELFF
TRBV20-1	TRBJ2-2	.	CSARFGATGELFF
TRBV12-3/TRBV12-4	TRBJ2-1	.	CASSLGDSAYNEQFF
TRBV13	TRBJ1-6	.	CASSLGSSPLHF
TRBV29-1	TRBJ2-1	.	CSVGGGRYNEQFF
TRBV7-9	TRBJ1-1	few	CASSEDREAFF